Detailed here is one T cell receptor (beta chain). This entry belongs to a study of cytomegalovirus exposure and HLA in healthy donors. The assay was immunoSEQ multiplex PCR, and TCRdb's table has in-frame clones only and misses some. Of around 260,000 clones in the sample, around 90% were seen once. V shed 1 base and J shed 7 bases, with 11 bases lying between them. Germline V gene lookup returns CDR1 SEHNR and CDR2 FQNEAQ (reference sequence). This CDR3 has 13 amino acids. The sequence was collected from a woman aged 25 to 39 in good health and CMV-seronegative. Sequencing was performed on PBMCs. This sequence joins TRBV7-9 and TRBJ2-7, with D possibly matching TRBD1 (5 bases). In DNA form, the CDR3 reads TGTGCCAGCAGCTTAGGGGTCCCAGGGGAGCAGTACTTC. Translated: CASSLGVPGEQYF.